The clone carrying this TCR beta chain appeared a few times. Its antigen is currently unknown. The source of the sample is a study of T cell repertoires in cytomegalovirus infection. Study in general: Public TCR beta signature analysis indicated the presence of both CMV infection and matching HLA type.

A single record per CDR3 protein comes from TCRdb applying MiXCR to the reads. The sample has about 530,000 distinct CDR3 sequences; 26% are singletons. General study points: Individuals carrying CMV plus the relevant HLA were identified by cumulative frequency of public TCR beta families.

Germline V lookup: CDR1 SEHNR, CDR2 FQNEAQ (reference sequence). Trimming at V came to 4 bases and at J to 10 bases, leaving 13 bases not matched to a gene. The CDR3 extends over 16 amino acids. This TCR derives from a human donor in good health (CMV status not recorded). Some clones in this sample may be carry-over from other donors' samples. The gene calls are TRBV7-9 and TRBJ1-1, with 12 nucleotides matching TRBD1. The sample consisted of PBMCs. This chain's CDR3 is CASSSTGTGGLRGAFF. In DNA, the CDR3 is TGTGCCAGCAGCTCCACCGGGACAGGGGGCCTGAGGGGAGCTTTCTTT.